The T cell receptor beta chain described here comes from a study of shared clonotypes between healthy human individuals. Findings of the study overall: Among a handful of donors, approximately 4.6% of naive CD4 clonotypes were found in common.

TCRdb's table, derived via immunoSEQ multiplex PCR, lists solely in-frame clones and lacks some. This table holds 650,000 to 700,000 clones, roughly 88% found once. As regards this clone: No antigen is known for it.

Sequenced material: memory CD8+ T cells from PBMCs. The sample's subset: CD45RO+ cells pooled with CCR7-negative TemRA cells. The receptor was isolated from a man aged 18 to 29 in good health. Some clones in this sample may be carry-over from other donors' samples.

The DNA of the CDR3 is TGCGCCAGCAGCTTAAATGTGCGGCAGGGCCAAAACATTCAGTACTTC. As protein: CASSLNVRQGQNIQYF. This rearrangement joins TRBV5-1 to TRBJ2-4, with a weak D call TRBD1 (5 bases). There are 16 residues in the CDR3. With 2 bases removed from V and 5 bases from J, the gap between germline ends came to 17 bases. Germline V gene lookup returns CDR1 SGHRS and CDR2 YFSETQ. The whole variable domain, remainder taken from reference TRBV5-1 and TRBJ2-4, is KAGVTQTPRYLIKTRGQQVTLSCSPISGHRSVSWYQQTPGQGLQFLFEYFSETQRNKGNFPGRFSGRQFSNSRSEMNVSTLELGDSALYLCASSLNVRQGQNIQYFGAGTRLSVL.